The 12 T cell receptor beta chains reported below all come from one sample, sequenced in a study of T cell therapy after organ transplantation (dated by TCRdb to between 2018 and 2020). The meaning of the sample's time point label: before start of T cell therapy. Receptor libraries were prepared by the immunoSEQ multiplex PCR assay. TCRdb carries this immuneACCESS record with in-frame sequences only. Its versions omit some clonotypes, under half of them owing to an unresolved V gene in the studies checked, with the rest unexplained. The sample has roughly 48,000 clones on record, approximately 94% of them singletons. Around 3.1% of the sample rests with the top ten. Their recognized antigens are unknown. The sequencing here drew on CD8+ T cells from blood, taken before autologous CMV-specific T cell therapy. These receptor sequences come from a human patient who had received a solid organ transplant and had CMV disease.

This clone was recorded once. V is TRBV5-6 and J is TRBJ2-2; possibly TRBD2 for D (6 bases). The V gene lost 2 bases and the J gene lost 6 bases, with 11 bases spanning the gap. The CDR3 spans 14 residues. Germline CDR1 reads SGHDT; CDR2 reads YYEEEE. CDR3 amino acids: CASSFLGGAGELFF. Written as DNA, the CDR3 is TGTGCCAGCAGCTTTCTAGGCGGGGCCGGGGAGCTGTTTTTT.

This clone was detected once. This sequence joins TRBV6-5 and TRBJ1-4; 7 positions match TRBD1. J lost 5 bases, V lost 4 bases, and 10 bases had no gene match. The CDR3 covers 16 residues. The germline V gene has CDR1 MNHEY and CDR2 SVGAGI. As DNA, the CDR3 is TGTGCCAGCAGTTTAGATCCGGGACAGCCGAATGAAAAACTGTTTTTT. Protein product: CASSLDPGQPNEKLFF.

This sequence joins TRBV13 and TRBJ2-5; tentative D call: TRBD2 (5 bases). Trimming left V 2 bases short and J 5 bases short, with 15 bases between. Germline CDR1 and CDR2: PRHDT and FYEKMQ (reference sequence). CDR3 length: 15 residues. Here the CDR3 DNA reads TGTGCCAGCAGCTTATTTACTAGTCCGGAGGAGACCCAGTACTTC. It codes for CASSLFTSPEETQYF.

CDR3 sequence: CAWTLYARKEKLFF. As DNA, the CDR3 is TGTGCCTGGACCCTTTACGCCCGGAAGGAAAAACTGTTTTTT. V and J are TRBV30 and TRBJ1-4; no clear D. Germline CDR1 is GTSNPN and CDR2 is SVGIG (reference sequence). The V end was cut by 4 bases, the J end by 8 bases, with 17 bases between. The CDR3 has 14 residues.

This chain joins TRBV5-5 and TRBJ1-1; a weak D match, TRBD1 (5 bases). Germline CDR1 SGHKS, CDR2 YYEKEE (reference sequence). Between the trimmed V and J ends, which lost 4 bases and 1 base, there was a span of 14 bases. The CDR3 consists of 15 residues. This CDR3 reads CASSVRDTGNTEAFF. The CDR3 DNA follows: TGTGCCAGCAGCGTCAGAGACACAGGGAACACTGAAGCTTTCTTT.

The chain has TRBV9 and TRBJ1-1, with D unclear. Germline lookup yields CDR1 SGDLS and CDR2 YYNGEE. This CDR3 is 13 amino acids long. Trimming shortened V by 1 base and J by 1 base, and 5 bases separated the two germline ends. The CDR3 DNA sequence: TGTGCCAGCAGCGTACGCCAGAACACTGAAGCTTTCTTT. Protein product: CASSVRQNTEAFF.

The chain is built from TRBV11-2 and TRBJ2-7; tentative D call: TRBD2 (6 bases). CDR3 length: 15 amino acids. Trimming removed 1 base from V and 7 bases from J, with 17 bases in between. The germline V gene encodes CDR1 SGHAT and CDR2 FQNNGV. The CDR3 DNA reads as TGTGCCAGCAGCTTAGGAGGTAGCGGCCGATGGGAGCAGTACTTC. This codes for CASSLGGSGRWEQYF.

The V call is TRBV6-4, the J call TRBJ1-1; D perhaps matches TRBD1 (5 bases). In germline, CDR1 is MRHNA, CDR2 SNTAGT. The V end lost 4 bases, the J end lost 1 base, and 10 bases lay between the germline ends. CDR3 length: 14 amino acids. CDR3 sequence reads: CASSGGDGNTEAFF. The CDR3 DNA sequence: TGTGCCAGCAGTGGAGGGGACGGGAACACTGAAGCTTTCTTT.

V gene TRBV4-1 combines with J gene TRBJ2-3; a weak D match, TRBD2 (5 bases). The CDR3 extends over 14 amino acids. Trimming stripped 3 bases from V and 4 bases from J, with 11 bases between. The germline gives CDR1 MGHRA, CDR2 YSYEKL. Written as DNA, the CDR3 is TGCGCCAGCAGCCAGGGAGTCGGGGCAGATACGCAGTATTTT. Its protein is CASSQGVGADTQYF.

The chain combines TRBV6-5 with TRBJ1-3; the match to TRBD1 covers 7 bases. Germline assignment: CDR1 MNHEY and CDR2 SVGAGI. The CDR3 covers 14 residues. V dropped 4 bases and J dropped 2; count of bases not matched to a gene: 2. This chain's CDR3 is CASSFTGAGNTIYF. DNA for the CDR3: TGTGCCAGCAGTTTCACAGGGGCTGGAAACACCATATATTTT.

V gene TRBV5-4 combines with J gene TRBJ2-1; TRBD1 aligns across 7 bases. The V segment lost 2 bases and the J segment 3 bases; nucleotides outside the gene matches: 2. The CDR3 length is 14 residues. Germline CDR1 and CDR2: SGHNT and YYREEE (reference sequence). The DNA for the CDR3 is TGTGCCAGCAGCTTAGGGGACAGCTACAATGAGCAGTTCTTC. The encoded protein is CASSLGDSYNEQFF.

This chain uses TRBV5-4 with TRBJ2-5, with D perhaps TRBD1 (6 bases). The CDR3 runs to 18 residues. CDR1 is SGHNT and CDR2 is YYREEE in the germline V gene (reference sequence). The ends were cut back, 4 bases at V and 0 bases at J, with 22 bases in the middle. The CDR3 protein is CASSQGQWDAGYQETQYF. CDR3 coding DNA: TGTGCCAGCAGCCAAGGACAGTGGGACGCTGGGTACCAAGAGACCCAGTACTTC.